A selection of T cell receptor beta chains follows, all from one sample in a study of shared clonotypes between healthy human individuals. The assay was immunoSEQ multiplex PCR, and TCRdb's table has in-frame clones only and misses some. The table has some 660,000 clones, 60% to 75% seen once. The source material was memory CD4+ T cells sorted from blood. The receptors were sampled from a woman in her thirties in good health. CDR3s include the opening cysteine and the closing phenylalanine or tryptophan. The order of the fields is clone size, V gene, J gene, D gene, CDR3 protein, CDR3 DNA. D genes are given only for firm matches. For some rows the clone size is stated as once, few or many, or as a class when expanded; others skip it.

NA	TRBV7-9	TRBJ2-3	TRBD2	CASSLRREGSDTQYF	TGTGCCAGCAGCTTACGGCGGGAGGGGTCGGATACGCAGTATTTT
NA	TRBV29-1	TRBJ1-1	TRBD1	CSVEYRGLVTEAFF	TGCAGCGTTGAGTACAGGGGATTGGTCACTGAAGCTTTCTTT
NA	TRBV9	TRBJ2-7	NA	CASSVAGEVSYEQYF	TGTGCCAGCAGCGTAGCGGGAGAGGTGTCCTACGAGCAGTACTTC
NA	TRBV19	TRBJ1-2	NA	CASSIPGIYGYTF	TGTGCCAGTAGTATACCCGGGATCTATGGCTACACCTTC
NA	TRBV6-4	TRBJ2-7	TRBD2	CASSDSGTSGINEQYF	TGTGCCAGCAGTGACTCTGGGACTAGCGGGATCAACGAGCAGTACTTC
once	TRBV19	TRBJ2-2	NA	CASSRLDSTNTGELFF	TGTGCCAGTAGTAGATTAGACAGCACGAACACCGGGGAGCTGTTTTTT
few	TRBV4-1	TRBJ2-1	TRBD2	CASSQALAGYNEQFF	TGCGCCAGCAGCCAAGCACTAGCGGGGTACAATGAGCAGTTCTTC
NA	TRBV2	TRBJ2-7	NA	CASSDQRNSYEQYF	TGTGCCAGCAGTGATCAGCGTAACTCCTACGAGCAGTACTTC
NA	TRBV4-2	TRBJ2-3	NA	CASSQDRENADTQYF	TGTGCCAGCAGCCAAGACAGGGAGAATGCGGATACGCAGTATTTT
NA	TRBV5-1	TRBJ1-4	NA	CASSLVATNEKLFF	TGCGCCAGCAGCTTGGTAGCAACTAATGAAAAACTGTTTTTT
few	TRBV27	TRBJ1-2	TRBD1	CASSPLQGAMDGYTF	TGTGCCAGCAGTCCCTTACAGGGGGCGATGGATGGCTACACCTTC
NA	TRBV4-1	TRBJ2-2	TRBD2	CASSTGLAGNTGELFF	TGCGCCAGCAGCACGGGACTAGCAGGGAACACCGGGGAGCTGTTTTTT
once	TRBV7-9	TRBJ1-2	NA	CASSLQTDVSYTF	TGTGCCAGCAGCTTACAGACGGACGTTAGCTACACCTTC
NA	TRBV19	TRBJ1-4	TRBD1	CASSVRTGSDNEKLFF	TGTGCCAGTAGTGTAAGGACAGGGAGTGATAATGAAAAACTGTTTTTT
NA	TRBV6-5	TRBJ1-5	TRBD1	CASRTGGFSQPQHF	TGTGCCAGCAGGACAGGGGGCTTCAGTCAGCCCCAGCATTTT
NA	TRBV7-2	TRBJ2-5	NA	CASSLIFGGCETQYF	TGTGCCAGCAGCTTAATTTTCGGGGGTTGCGAGACCCAGTACTTC
NA	TRBV15	TRBJ2-2	NA	CATSDPSRGDTGELFF	TGTGCCACCAGCGACCCCTCCCGCGGGGACACCGGGGAGCTGTTTTTT
few	TRBV28	TRBJ2-1	TRBD2	CASTRGGSYNEQFF	TGTGCCAGCACCCGCGGGGGCTCCTACAATGAGCAGTTCTTC
NA	TRBV5-8	TRBJ1-4	NA	CASSLDRFSEKLFF	TGTGCCAGCAGCCTCGACAGGTTCTCTGAAAAACTGTTTTTT
few	TRBV5-1	TRBJ2-2	TRBD1	CASSLGDRDTGELFF	TGCGCCAGCAGCTTGGGTGACAGGGATACCGGGGAGCTGTTTTTT
few	TRBV2	TRBJ1-2	TRBD1	CASKTGGVNYGYTF	TGTGCCAGCAAAACAGGGGGCGTGAACTATGGCTACACCTTC
NA	TRBV7-9	TRBJ1-1	NA	CASSSQGPDTEAFF	TGTGCCAGCAGCTCGCAGGGGCCTGACACTGAAGCTTTCTTT
few	TRBV30	TRBJ2-7	NA	CAWRQRLPPYEQYF	TGTGCCTGGAGGCAGCGCCTCCCCCCCTACGAGCAGTACTTC
NA	TRBV6-6	TRBJ2-4	NA	CASSQQGSKNIQYF	TGTGCCAGCAGCCAGCAGGGGTCCAAAAACATTCAGTACTTC
NA	TRBV11-2	TRBJ2-2	NA	CASSLVWRQAARNTGELFF	TGTGCCAGCAGCTTAGTATGGCGGCAGGCCGCGAGGAACACCGGGGAGCTGTTTTTT
NA	TRBV6-5	TRBJ2-5	NA	CASSRRETQYF	TGTGCCAGCAGTCGGCGAGAGACCCAGTACTTC
NA	TRBV27	TRBJ1-1	NA	CASRLNRAYTEAFF	TGTGCCAGCAGGCTGAACAGGGCCTACACTGAAGCTTTCTTT
NA	TRBV7-2	TRBJ2-2	TRBD1	CASSPLQGATGELFF	TGTGCCAGCAGCCCCTTACAGGGGGCCACCGGGGAGCTGTTTTTT
NA	TRBV7-2	TRBJ2-5	TRBD2	CASSLAPPGGGSQETQYF	TGTGCCAGCAGCTTAGCCCCCCCTGGGGGAGGGAGCCAAGAGACCCAGTACTTC
NA	TRBV28	TRBJ1-2	NA	CASRPGTVYGYTF	TGTGCCAGCAGACCTGGGACCGTATATGGCTACACCTTC
NA	TRBV28	TRBJ1-2	TRBD1	CASRSGGYGYTF	TGTGCCAGCAGATCAGGGGGCTATGGCTACACCTTC
NA	TRBV19	TRBJ1-2	TRBD1	CASLDRGVYGYTF	TGTGCCAGTTTGGACAGGGGAGTATATGGCTACACCTTC
NA	TRBV7-7	TRBJ2-5	NA	CASSLDQGETQYF	TGTGCCAGCAGCTTAGATCAGGGGGAGACCCAGTACTTC
NA	TRBV28	TRBJ2-5	NA	CASSKVGAETQYF	TGTGCCAGCAGTAAGGTGGGGGCAGAGACCCAGTACTTC
few	TRBV6-5	TRBJ2-7	TRBD1	CASSYLKGQGHEQYF	TGTGCCAGCAGTTACCTGAAGGGACAGGGACACGAGCAGTACTTC
few	TRBV7-9	TRBJ2-7	NA	CASSLFREGQYEQYF	TGTGCCAGCAGCCTTTTTAGGGAGGGACAATACGAGCAGTACTTC
NA	TRBV10-2	TRBJ2-2	TRBD2	CASTLRGGFGELFF	TGCGCCAGCACCCTCCGGGGAGGGTTCGGGGAGCTGTTTTTT
once	TRBV5-1	TRBJ2-4	NA	CASRSRAEKNIQYF	TGCGCCAGCAGGAGCCGGGCTGAGAAAAACATTCAGTACTTC
NA	TRBV7-9	TRBJ2-3	TRBD2	CASSPSGTSFSDTQYF	TGTGCCAGCAGCCCATCCGGGACTAGTTTCTCAGATACGCAGTATTTT
NA	TRBV18	TRBJ2-7	TRBD1	CASSPGQGAREQYF	TGTGCCAGCTCACCGGGACAGGGGGCCCGCGAGCAGTACTTC
NA	TRBV9	TRBJ2-3	NA	CASSVVGVGAQFTDTQYF	TGTGCCAGCAGCGTAGTAGGCGTGGGGGCACAGTTCACAGATACGCAGTATTTT
few	TRBV28	TRBJ2-7	NA	CASRPMGNSYEQYF	TGTGCCAGCAGACCTATGGGGAACTCCTACGAGCAGTACTTC
NA	TRBV5-1	TRBJ2-7	NA	CASSSRVRPYEQYF	TGCGCCAGCAGCTCTAGGGTCCGGCCCTACGAGCAGTACTTC
once	TRBV14	TRBJ2-1	NA	CASSQEYRIYNEQFF	TGTGCCAGCAGCCAAGAATACAGGATTTACAATGAGCAGTTCTTC
NA	TRBV5-6	TRBJ1-1	NA	CASSGTRVGTEAFF	TGTGCCAGCAGCGGGACCAGGGTTGGGACTGAAGCTTTCTTT
once	TRBV5-1	TRBJ1-5	NA	CASSLDGAPNQPQHF	TGCGCCAGCAGCTTGGATGGGGCTCCCAATCAGCCCCAGCATTTT
NA	TRBV7-2	TRBJ2-2	NA	CASSPNTGELFF	TGTGCCAGCAGCCCGAACACCGGGGAGCTGTTTTTT
few	TRBV15	TRBJ1-5	TRBD1	CATSRGDRGYQPQHF	TGTGCCACCAGCAGAGGGGACAGAGGTTATCAGCCCCAGCATTTT
NA	TRBV6-5	TRBJ2-3	TRBD2	CASSTLAGGLNTQYF	TGTGCCAGCAGTACCCTAGCGGGAGGTTTAAATACGCAGTATTTT